Each of the 25 T cell receptor beta chains below was sequenced from the same sample in a study of OX40 agonist ivuxolimab in advanced cancers. Here immunoSEQ multiplex PCR was the method, and the copy in TCRdb shows in-frame clones only, minus some. The sample lists approximately 71,000 clones, approximately 94% occurring once. This sample comprised CD4+ or CD8+ T cells sorted from blood, obtained in a trial of the OX40 agonist ivuxolimab. These receptor sequences come from an adult with an advanced solid tumor such as melanoma, head and neck, liver or kidney cancer.

V and J are TRBV11-2 and TRBJ1-4; D uncertain. The CDR3 consists of 15 residues. Germline V gives CDR1 SGHAT, CDR2 FQNNGV. V lost 1 base, J lost 7 bases, and 13 bases lay in between. The CDR3, as DNA: TGTGCCAGCAGCTTAGGGGGTCCGAGGGTTGAAAAACTGTTTTTT. Translation gives CASSLGGPRVEKLFF.

This clone was recorded only once. This chain joins TRBV7-9 and TRBJ1-2; no clear D. CDR1 and CDR2 from the germline V gene are SEHNR and FQNEAQ (reference sequence). V lost 1 base to trimming and J lost 2 bases, with 11 bases between them. This CDR3 comprises 15 residues. The CDR3 DNA is TGTGCCAGCAGCTTAGTGGCACTAACGAACTATGGCTACACCTTC. Translating it yields CASSLVALTNYGYTF.

The chain has TRBV9 and TRBJ2-7; D remains unclear. V lost 0 bases to trimming and J lost 2 bases, with 9 bases between them. The germline V gene has CDR1 SGDLS and CDR2 YYNGEE. The CDR3 has 14 residues. For the CDR3, the DNA is TGTGCCAGCAGCGTAGACACGGGTCCCTACGAGCAGTACTTC. It encodes CASSVDTGPYEQYF.

The gene calls are TRBV5-4 and TRBJ2-2; TRBD2 matches 13 bases. Unmatched junction bases numbered 4, after V lost 4 bases and J lost 4 bases. The CDR3 runs to 16 residues. Germline-derived CDR1 and CDR2 are SGHNT and YYREEE (reference sequence). The CDR3 DNA is TGTGCCAGCAGCGACGGACTAGCGGGGGCCACCGGGGAGCTGTTTTTT. It encodes CASSDGLAGATGELFF.

This chain links TRBV28 with TRBJ1-2, with D possibly TRBD1 on 5 matching bases. The CDR3 totals 16 residues. Germline CDR1 and CDR2: MDHEN and SYDVKM. V lost 3 bases to trimming and J lost 3 bases, with 17 bases between them. The CDR3 protein is CASSLFDSRTHYGYTF. Here the CDR3 DNA reads TGTGCCAGCAGTTTGTTTGACAGTAGAACACACTATGGCTACACCTTC.

This clone occurred once. V usage is TRBV11-2 and J usage is TRBJ2-1; D might be TRBD1 or TRBD2, each matching 5 bases. V was shortened by 1 base and J by 8 bases, with 15 bases between the two germline ends. There are 15 residues in the CDR3. From germline, CDR1 is SGHAT and CDR2 FQNNGV. CDR3 coding DNA: TGTGCCAGCAGCTTAGGAGGTGGTCAGGGACATGAGCAGTTCTTC. Encoded protein: CASSLGGGQGHEQFF.

DNA of the CDR3: TGCAGCGCCCCGGTTCGACAGGATACGCAGTATTTT. Amino acids: CSAPVRQDTQYF. This chain joins TRBV29-1 and TRBJ2-3, with D perhaps TRBD1 (5 bases). The CDR3 runs 12 residues. The V and J ends lost 7 bases and 6 bases respectively, with 14 bases between them. The germline gives CDR1 SQVTM, CDR2 ANQGSEA.

The chain carries TRBV19 and TRBJ1-1; 9 bases align to TRBD1. After removal of 3 bases from V and 4 bases from J, the junction contained 12 bases not matched to a gene. The CDR3 is 17 amino acids. Germline lookup yields CDR1 LNHDA and CDR2 SQIVND (reference sequence). The CDR3 nucleotides are TGTGCCAGTAGTATGGTCGGGGACAGGGTTTCCCTCACTGAAGCTTTCTTT. Protein product: CASSMVGDRVSLTEAFF.

The chain links TRBV19 to TRBJ2-2; either TRBD1 or TRBD2 may supply D (6 bases each). V was cut by 7 bases and J by 4 bases, with 19 bases left in between. CDR1 LNHDA and CDR2 SQIVND come from the germline V gene (reference sequence). The CDR3 length is 16 residues. DNA of the CDR3: TGTGCCAGTACCCCTGGAGGGGGGTCCCCCACCGGGGAGCTGTTTTTT. Protein: CASTPGGGSPTGELFF.

The chain recombines TRBV19 with TRBJ1-3; possible D gene TRBD1, 5 bases. Trimming shortened V by 4 bases and J by 0 bases, and 7 bases separated the two germline ends. The CDR3 is made up of 14 amino acids. The V gene's germline CDR1 is LNHDA and CDR2 SQIVND (reference sequence). The CDR3 spells CASSTGSSGNTIYF. CDR3 nucleotides: TGTGCCAGTAGTACAGGGAGCTCTGGAAACACCATATATTTT. Combining the CDR3 with reference TRBV19 and TRBJ1-3 gives the whole variable domain DGGITQSPKYLFRKEGQNVTLSCEQNLNHDAMYWYRQDPGQGLRLIYYSQIVNDFQKGDIAEGYSVSREKKESFPLTVTSAQKNPTAFYLCASSTGSSGNTIYFGEGSWLTVV.

The gene calls are TRBV9 and TRBJ2-7, with D perhaps assigned TRBD1 or TRBD2 (6 bases each). Deletions cut 3 bases from V and 0 bases from J, with 7 bases between. CDR1 is SGDLS and CDR2 is YYNGEE in the germline V gene. There are 13 residues in the CDR3. Here the CDR3 DNA reads TGTGCCAGCAGCGAGGGGGGCTCCTACGAGCAGTACTTC. This sequence encodes CASSEGGSYEQYF.

The chain combines TRBV19 with TRBJ2-4; D may correspond to TRBD1 or TRBD2 (6 bases each). Trimming stripped 6 bases from V and 7 bases from J, with 13 bases between. The CDR3 has 13 amino acids. Germline CDR1 reads LNHDA; CDR2 reads SQIVND (reference sequence). In DNA form, the CDR3 reads TGTGCCAGTAGCCCGAGGGGGGAGAACATTCAGTACTTC. It translates to CASSPRGENIQYF.

The CDR3 sequence is CASSSQRGTENIQYF. In DNA form, the CDR3 reads TGTGCCAGCAGTTCCCAACGGGGCACCGAAAACATTCAGTACTTC. This chain uses TRBV6-5 with TRBJ2-4; D might be TRBD1 or TRBD2, each matching 5 bases. The V and J ends lost 4 bases and 5 bases respectively, with 15 bases between them. CDR1 and CDR2 (germline): MNHEY, SVGAGI. The CDR3 spans 15 residues.

J is TRBJ2-7 and V is TRBV5-1; TRBD1 matches 7 bases. This CDR3 comprises 13 residues. The germline gives CDR1 SGHRS, CDR2 YFSETQ. Losses at the gene ends were 4 bases for V and 6 bases for J; bases not matched to a gene: 7. The CDR3 DNA is TGCGCCAGCAGCCCCCTGGACAGGCGCGAGCAGTACTTC. This codes for CASSPLDRREQYF.

V is TRBV18 and J is TRBJ1-3; 9 nucleotides match TRBD1. The J segment lost 0 bases and the V segment lost 0 bases, leaving 12 bases of the junction unmatched. CDR1 and CDR2 from the germline V gene are KGHSH and LQKENI. CDR3 length: 20 amino acids. CDR3 sequence (DNA): TGTGCCAGCTCACCACCGGCTGGGACAGGGCCTTTACTCTCTGGAAACACCATATATTTT. Translated: CASSPPAGTGPLLSGNTIYF.

This chain connects TRBV4-1 to TRBJ2-6, with TRBD1 as a possible D gene (5 bases). V shed 1 base and J shed 0 bases, with 13 bases lying between them. CDR3 length: 18 amino acids. Germline loops: CDR1 MGHRA, CDR2 YSYEKL. Written as DNA, the CDR3 is TGCGCCAGCAGCCAAGTCCCAGGGCCGAGCTCTGGGGCCAACGTCCTGACTTTC. The encoded protein is CASSQVPGPSSGANVLTF.

The rearrangement joins TRBV6-5 to TRBJ1-2, with 8 bases that match TRBD1. CDR1 and CDR2 from the germline V gene are MNHEY and SVGAGI. The CDR3 is made up of 15 amino acids. Written as DNA, the CDR3 is TGTCCCACCAGTCCATCGACAGGGGTGGCCTATGGCTACACCTTC. This encodes CPTSPSTGVAYGYTF.

The chain is built from TRBV6-5 and TRBJ2-3; D remains unclear. Germline loops: CDR1 MNHEY, CDR2 SVGAGI. V gave up 0 bases and J gave up 3 bases, with 13 bases separating them. CDR3 length: 16 residues. DNA of the CDR3: TGTGCCAGCAGTTACTCGACGTACAGAATAACAGATACGCAGTATTTT. Its protein product is CASSYSTYRITDTQYF.

The J gene is TRBJ1-2, the V gene TRBV5-1, with unresolved D. Germline V lookup: CDR1 SGHRS, CDR2 YFSETQ. V lost 7 bases, J lost 4 bases, and 17 bases lay in between. This CDR3 is 14 amino acids long. CDR3 coding DNA: TGCGCCAGCCGAGATCTTGGGGAGGGCTATGGCTACACCTTC. Protein product: CASRDLGEGYGYTF.

V gene TRBV7-3 combines with J gene TRBJ2-5, with 14 bases aligning to TRBD2. V lost 5 bases and J lost 0; bases outside the gene matches: 5. Germline-derived CDR1 and CDR2 are SGHTA and FQGTGA. CDR3 length: 17 amino acids. The CDR3: CASSLRGLAGDQETQYF. CDR3 coding DNA: TGTGCCAGCAGCCTCCGGGGACTAGCGGGAGACCAAGAGACCCAGTACTTC.

The chain is built from TRBV7-9 and TRBJ2-7, with 8 bases lining up with TRBD2. From germline, CDR1 is SEHNR and CDR2 FQNEAQ (reference sequence). V lost 3 bases to trimming and J lost 7 bases; unmatched junction nucleotides: 11. This CDR3 contains 15 residues. Here the CDR3 reads CASSLGGRTPGEQYF. The CDR3 coding sequence is TGTGCCAGCAGCTTGGGCGGGAGGACACCGGGGGAGCAGTACTTC. Full variable domain (remainder filled in from reference TRBV7-9 and TRBJ2-7): DTGVSQNPRHKITKRGQNVTFRCDPISEHNRLYWYRQTLGQGPEFLTYFQNEAQLEKSRLLSDRFSAERPKGSFSTLEIQRTEQGDSAMYLCASSLGGRTPGEQYFGPGTRLTVT.

The genes are TRBV5-1 and TRBJ2-7; D possibly matches TRBD1 or TRBD2 (5 bases each). The CDR3 has 17 residues. Germline lookup yields CDR1 SGHRS and CDR2 YFSETQ. The ends were cut back, 1 base at V and 0 bases at J, with 17 bases in the middle. The DNA for the CDR3 is TGCGCCAGCAGCTTGTGGGACCAAAAAACGAGCTCCTACGAGCAGTACTTC. Encoded protein: CASSLWDQKTSSYEQYF.

This clone was seen only once. This chain joins TRBV28 and TRBJ1-1; TRBD1 might be the D (6 bases). The germline gives CDR1 MDHEN, CDR2 SYDVKM. The ends were cut back, 2 bases at V and 4 bases at J, with 8 bases in the middle. The CDR3 is made up of 13 amino acids. Here the CDR3 reads CASSLGGLTEAFF. CDR3 nucleotide sequence: TGTGCCAGCAGTTTAGGGGGGCTCACTGAAGCTTTCTTT.

The chain recombines TRBV13 with TRBJ2-3; no clear D gene. The CDR3 contains 12 residues. Looked up from germline, CDR1 is PRHDT and CDR2 is FYEKMQ (reference sequence). V was pared by 1 base and J by 6 bases, with 5 bases between. CDR3: CASSLDADTQYF. DNA for the CDR3: TGTGCCAGCAGCTTAGATGCGGATACGCAGTATTTT.

The V call is TRBV6-1, the J call TRBJ2-7, with D possibly being TRBD1 (6 bases). The CDR3 has 15 residues. Germline V lookup: CDR1 MNHNS, CDR2 SASEGT. V lost 2 bases and J lost 7, with 18 bases in between. This chain's CDR3 is CASSELTQGRVEQYF. DNA of the CDR3: TGTGCCAGCAGTGAACTTACACAGGGACGAGTGGAGCAGTACTTC.